This T cell receptor (beta chain) was recovered during a study of T-cell memory formation after mild COVID-19. About the research overall: TCR clusters showed largely donor specificity. Study outcomes and limitations: Those CD4+ clones that contracted were mainly in CM and EM (CD8+ ones in EMRA).

This clonotype was detected only a few times. Its antigen remains unknown. CDR1 is SGHTA and CDR2 is FQGNSA in the germline V gene. V gave up 0 bases and J gave up 9 bases, with 11 bases separating them. This CDR3 spans 13 amino acids. MiXCR, run by TCRdb on the 5' RACE reads, gives a single entry per CDR3 protein. This table has about 360,000 distinct CDR3 sequences, about an eighth appearing once. Material for sequencing was PBMCs or a T cell subset sorted from them (not recorded which). The gene calls are TRBV7-2 and TRBJ2-5; maybe TRBD2 (5 bases). The receptor was isolated from a man younger than 30 who had mild COVID-19 (a few samples of this study predate the infection). Cell type and time point are not known. The CDR3 region has the DNA TGTGCCAGCAGCTTAGCGCCTAGCTCCCCCCAGTACTTC. Amino acids: CASSLAPSSPQYF. Based on the CDR3 plus reference TRBV7-2 and TRBJ2-5, the full variable domain is GAGVSQSPSNKVTEKGKDVELRCDPISGHTALYWYRQSLGQGLEFLIYFQGNSAPDKSGLPSDRFSAERTGGSVSTLTIQRTQQEDSAVYLCASSLAPSSPQYFGPGTRLLVL.